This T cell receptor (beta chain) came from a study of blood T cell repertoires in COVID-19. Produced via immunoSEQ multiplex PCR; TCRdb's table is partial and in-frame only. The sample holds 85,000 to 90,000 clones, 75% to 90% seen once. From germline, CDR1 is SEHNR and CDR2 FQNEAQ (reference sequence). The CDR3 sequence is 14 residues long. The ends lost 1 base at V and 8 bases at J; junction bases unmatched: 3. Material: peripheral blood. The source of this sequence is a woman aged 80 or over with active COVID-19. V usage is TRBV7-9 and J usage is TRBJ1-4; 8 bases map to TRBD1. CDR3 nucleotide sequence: TGTGCCAGCAGCTTAGGGACAGGGAAGGAAAAACTGTTTTTT. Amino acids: CASSLGTGKEKLFF.